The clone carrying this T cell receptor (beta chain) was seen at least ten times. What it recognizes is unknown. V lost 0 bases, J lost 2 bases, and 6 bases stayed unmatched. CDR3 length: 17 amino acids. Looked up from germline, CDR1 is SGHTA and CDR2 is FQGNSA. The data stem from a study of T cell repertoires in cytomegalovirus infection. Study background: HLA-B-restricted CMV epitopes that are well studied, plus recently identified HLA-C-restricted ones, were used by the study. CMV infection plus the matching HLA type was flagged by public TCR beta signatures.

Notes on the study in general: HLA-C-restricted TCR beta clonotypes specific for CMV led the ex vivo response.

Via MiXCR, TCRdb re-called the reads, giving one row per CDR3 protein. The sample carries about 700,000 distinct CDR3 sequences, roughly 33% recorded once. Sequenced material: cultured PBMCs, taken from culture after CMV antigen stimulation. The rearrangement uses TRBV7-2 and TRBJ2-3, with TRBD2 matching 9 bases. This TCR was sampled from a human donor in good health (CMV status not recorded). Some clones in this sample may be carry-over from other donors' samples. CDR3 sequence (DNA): TGTGCCAGCAGCTTAGCGGTGCGGGGGGGATTCACAGATACGCAGTATTTT. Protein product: CASSLAVRGGFTDTQYF.